This T cell receptor beta chain was recovered during a study of monozygotic twins with inflammatory bowel disease. The study, taken as a whole, reports: People with IBD had fewer clonotypes in common with others than healthy twins did, especially with disease activity. No difference in repertoire similarity was seen between concordant and discordant twins, possibly because power was limited.

TCRdb reworked the 5' RACE reads into one entry per CDR3 protein, no DNA. Recorded here are approximately 390,000 distinct CDR3 sequences; the top ten clones represent roughly 2.5%. CDR3 length: 15 residues. Per germline, CDR1 SGHTA and CDR2 FQGNSA. For this clonotype: Its matching antigen is unknown.

The sample comprised blood. The sequence came from a human donor with ulcerative colitis or Crohn's disease, or a healthy co-twin of an affected twin (not recorded which). The chain is built from TRBV7-2 and TRBJ1-5; TCRdb reports TRBD1, a call that lacks DNA to check it against. CDR3 protein: CASSLGQDINQPQHF.